The source of this T cell receptor beta chain is a study of a mutant IDH1 vaccine in newly diagnosed glioma. The wider study: Previous treatment comprised radiotherapy, temozolomide, or both, mostly both.

Germline values: CDR1 SNHLY, CDR2 FYNNEI. The CDR3 sequence is 11 residues long. Trimming took off 6 bases at V and 1 base at J, with 3 bases between the two ends. The sample's time point: week 47, end of study. Vaccination used 300 ug of mutant IDH1 20-mer peptide per dose, with topical imiquimod. Those who donated had recent WHO grade 3 or 4 IDH1-mutant, ATRX-lost astrocytomas. As for this clone: Its specificity is unknown.

This table comes from immunoSEQ multiplex PCR, and its TCRdb copy is limited to in-frame clones, with some not included. The sample records about 55,000 clones, 76% being singletons. The receptor was derived from a woman between 40 and 50 years old with glioma. Some clones in this sample may be carry-over from other donors' samples. The chain uses TRBV2 and TRBJ2-5, with no clear D. This specimen was PBMCs, taken from a glioma patient whose treatment included an IDH1 peptide vaccine. CDR3 nucleotides: TGTGCCAGCAGCTTCCAAGAGACCCAGTACTTC. Translated: CASSFQETQYF.